These 5 T cell receptor beta chains were all obtained from the same sample, sequenced in a study of cytomegalovirus exposure and HLA in healthy donors. The PCR used 60 Vbeta and 13 Jbeta primers. Sequencing used immunoSEQ multiplex PCR; TCRdb keeps in-frame clones, though not all of them. The sample records 100,000 to 120,000 clones, around 70% being singletons. Specimen: PBMCs. The receptors derive from a man aged 25 to 45 in good health and CMV-seronegative.

The chain combines TRBV18 with TRBJ1-4, with 11 bases matching TRBD1. Looked up from germline, CDR1 is KGHSH and CDR2 is LQKENI. The CDR3 is 14 residues long. V gave up 4 bases and J gave up 6 bases; unmatched junction bases: 1. The CDR3 is CASSQGQGDEKLFF. CDR3 in DNA: TGTGCCAGCTCACAGGGACAGGGGGATGAAAAACTGTTTTTT.

This chain uses TRBV7-6 with TRBJ2-1; 9 nucleotides line up with TRBD2. Germline V gene sequence: CDR1 SGHVS, CDR2 FNYEAQ. V lost 4 bases and J lost 3; bases outside the gene matches: 1. The CDR3 has 14 residues. The CDR3: CASSWTSVYNEQFF. The CDR3 nucleotides read TGTGCCAGCAGCTGGACTAGCGTCTACAATGAGCAGTTCTTC.

The chain employs TRBV7-9 and TRBJ2-3, with D possibly TRBD2 on 5 matching bases. Germline CDR1 SEHNR, CDR2 FQNEAQ (reference sequence). The CDR3 loop spans 13 amino acids. Trimming stripped 1 base from V and 6 bases from J, with 8 bases between. The CDR3 sequence is CASSLGRTDTQYF. The CDR3 bases are TGTGCCAGCAGCTTAGGTCGGACTGATACGCAGTATTTT.

The chain employs TRBV20-1 and TRBJ2-7, with D unresolved. Germline lookup yields CDR1 DFQATT and CDR2 SNEGSKA (reference sequence). Trimming removed 3 bases from V and 2 bases from J, with 5 bases in between. The CDR3 length is 11 residues. CDR3 coding DNA: TGCAGTGCTAGGACAACCTACGAGCAGTACTTC. It is translated as CSARTTYEQYF.

V usage is TRBV10-3 and J usage is TRBJ2-3; D ambiguous. Germline V CDR1 and CDR2: ENHRY, SYGVKD. The V gene lost 0 bases and the J gene lost 2 bases, with 6 bases spanning the gap. The CDR3 loop spans 14 amino acids. The CDR3 region is CAISESSLTDTQYF. CDR3 in DNA: TGTGCCATCAGTGAGTCTAGCCTCACAGATACGCAGTATTTT.